A selection of T cell receptor beta chains follows, all from one sample in a study of shared clonotypes between healthy human individuals. Measured with immunoSEQ multiplex PCR; TCRdb has only the in-frame clones, and not every one. The sample carries some 2.1 million clones, 80% to 95% recorded once. Sequencing was carried out using naive CD8+ T cells from PBMCs. The receptors shown here come from a young man in good health. Some clones in this sample may be carry-over from other donors' samples. CDR3s include the opening cysteine and the closing phenylalanine or tryptophan. A D gene is named only where the DNA matches it firmly. Clone size is not always given. Where it is, it says once, few, many or a class for expanded clones.

CDR3aa	CDR3nt	j_gene	d_gene	abundance	v_gene
CAWNTVRAFNEQYF	TGTGCCTGGAATACGGTCAGGGCTTTTAACGAGCAGTACTTC	TRBJ2-7	.	.	TRBV30
CASYGGGTEAFF	TGTGCCAGCTACGGGGGGGGGACTGAAGCTTTCTTT	TRBJ1-1	.	.	TRBV27
CASSLMGADTQYF	TGTGCCAGCAGCTTGATGGGGGCAGATACGCAGTATTTT	TRBJ2-3	.	.	TRBV11-3
CASSSLGEGGIYGYTF	TGTGCCAGCAGTTCCCTCGGTGAGGGGGGGATCTATGGCTACACCTTC	TRBJ1-2	.	.	TRBV27
CASSSLQGASYEQYF	TGTGCCAGCAGCTCCTTACAGGGGGCTTCCTACGAGCAGTACTTC	TRBJ2-7	TRBD1	.	TRBV14
CASSLNGLDTEAFF	TGTGCCAGCAGCTTAAACGGGTTGGACACTGAAGCTTTCTTT	TRBJ1-1	.	.	TRBV7-9
CASSDSKVQGGGYTEAFF	TGTGCCAGCAGTGACTCGAAAGTTCAGGGAGGGGGATACACTGAAGCTTTCTTT	TRBJ1-1	.	once	TRBV6-4
CASSSEKVVSGRGLRGTQYF	TGTGCCAGCAGCTCCGAAAAGGTGGTTAGCGGGAGAGGTTTGCGTGGTACGCAGTATTTT	TRBJ2-3	TRBD2	.	TRBV13
CASSLRGTGHYEQYF	TGTGCCAGCAGTTTACGAGGCACGGGACATTACGAGCAGTACTTC	TRBJ2-7	.	.	TRBV27
CASSFGETYEQYF	TGTGCCAGCAGTTTTGGGGAAACCTACGAGCAGTACTTC	TRBJ2-7	.	few	TRBV27
CASSVAADSGDYEQYF	TGTGCCAGCAGCGTAGCTGCGGACTCAGGGGACTACGAGCAGTACTTC	TRBJ2-7	.	.	TRBV9
CASSEMPGDQYF	TGTGCCAGCAGTGAGATGCCAGGGGACCAGTACTTC	TRBJ2-7	.	.	TRBV6-1
CSVDQGFSYGYTF	TGCAGCGTCGACCAGGGATTTTCCTATGGCTACACCTTC	TRBJ1-2	.	.	TRBV29-1
CASSQGIRVNTEAFF	TGCGCCAGCAGCCAAGGTATTCGAGTGAACACTGAAGCTTTCTTT	TRBJ1-1	.	.	TRBV4-1
CASSPLETGTGDEKLFF	TGTGCCAGCTCACCACTTGAAACCGGGACAGGGGATGAAAAACTGTTTTTT	TRBJ1-4	TRBD1	.	TRBV18
CASSGSGPGEQYF	TGTGCCAGCAGCGGATCAGGGCCGGGGGAGCAGTACTTC	TRBJ2-7	.	.	TRBV9
CASRSDLDYWRGNTIYF	TGTGCCAGCAGATCCGACCTCGACTACTGGAGAGGAAACACCATATATTTT	TRBJ1-3	.	.	TRBV28